The following is a T cell receptor (beta chain) sequence with its context. The same CDR3 arises from other DNA sequences in this sample as well. Generated by immunoSEQ multiplex PCR, the TCRdb table keeps only in-frame clones and is missing some. The sample lists 2 million to 2.5 million clones; 95% were seen once. The data originate from a study of shared clonotypes between healthy human individuals. Per germline, CDR1 SGDLS and CDR2 YYNGEE. This CDR3 is built from 15 residues. J was trimmed by 0 bases and V by 0 bases; bases with no gene match: 3. The TCR was taken from a man between 18 and 29 years old in good health. What was sequenced was naive CD4+ T cells sorted from blood. The sample's subset: CD45RA+ positively selected. The chain links TRBV9 to TRBJ2-7; 7 bases line up with TRBD2. Here the CDR3 DNA reads TGTGCCAGCAGCGTAGCTGGCGGGAGCTCCTACGAGCAGTACTTC. Translating gives CASSVAGGSSYEQYF.